This T cell receptor beta chain was found in a study of tumor-infiltrating lymphocytes in localized non-small cell lung cancer. The overall study: Patients included smokers and never-smokers with various histologies, some sampled after neoadjuvant chemotherapy. General study points: TCR sequencing covered a subset of patients with enough tissue. Compared with uninvolved lung, tumors showed higher T cell infiltration by TCRbeta sequencing. Technical variation could not be separated from intratumor heterogeneity here.

Assay: immunoSEQ multiplex PCR; the TCRdb copy retains only in-frame clones and omits some. This table holds 4,500 to 7,000 clones, about four fifths found once. This clone was recorded only once. Its cognate antigen is unknown. V lost 6 bases, J lost 8 bases, and 9 bases stayed unmatched. Germline lookup yields CDR1 SGHTA and CDR2 FQGNSA. CDR3 size: 15 residues. The rearrangement links TRBV7-2 to TRBJ1-4; TRBD1 matches at 10 bases. The sequenced material came from lung tumor tissue. The clonotype originates from a human donor with non-small cell lung cancer. CDR3 loop: CASRLPGTGVEKLFF. As DNA, the CDR3 is TGTGCCAGCAGGCTCCCAGGGACAGGGGTAGAAAAACTGTTTTTT.